The next 10 T cell receptor beta chains were all read from a single sample in a study of PD-L1 blockade in urothelial cancer. Time point noted: pretreatment peripheral blood. Only in-frame clones appear in the TCRdb table, and some are missing; sequencing was by immunoSEQ multiplex PCR. In the table there are approximately 90,000 clones, roughly 90% of which are singletons. Sequenced material: PBMCs, taken around atezolizumab (anti-PD-L1) treatment. The receptors were sampled from a man aged 60-69 years with urothelial cancer.

This clone was seen only once. The chain joins TRBV18 to TRBJ1-1; no clear D gene. Trimming removed 6 bases at V and 0 bases at J, with 8 bases between. The CDR3 length is 13 residues. Germline V gene sequence: CDR1 KGHSH, CDR2 LQKENI. The chain's CDR3 is CASSYTLNTEAFF. CDR3 in DNA: TGTGCCAGCTCTTACACGTTGAACACTGAAGCTTTCTTT.

This clone was seen only once. The chain combines TRBV7-8 with TRBJ1-1; a weak D match, TRBD1 (6 bases). V was shortened by 5 bases and J by 4 bases, with 20 bases between the two germline ends. Looked up from germline, CDR1 is SGHVS and CDR2 is FQNEAQ. The CDR3 contains 16 residues. For the CDR3, the DNA is TGTGCCAGCAGCCCAACACTAGGACAGCGAACCACTGAAGCTTTCTTT. This translates into CASSPTLGQRTTEAFF.

To note about this clone: An end of the junction differs from the germline gene, which may be a read error. The chain employs TRBV10-3 and TRBJ2-7; tentative D call: TRBD2 (6 bases). Per germline, CDR1 ENHRY and CDR2 SYGVKD. CDR3 length: 13 residues. Here the CDR3 DNA reads TGTGCCATCAGCCAGGGACTCTCCAACGAGCAGTACTTC. As protein: CAISQGLSNEQYF.

This chain connects TRBV7-7 to TRBJ1-1; D is ambiguous. V lost 6 bases and J lost 5, with 13 bases in between. The CDR3 extends over 13 amino acids. The germline gives CDR1 SSHAT, CDR2 FNYEAQ (reference sequence). The CDR3 bases are TGTGCCAGCAGTCAAAACCCGAGGACTGAAGCTTTCTTT. Translation gives CASSQNPRTEAFF.

V usage is TRBV11-2 and J usage is TRBJ1-1, with D unclear. The CDR3 has 14 residues. CDR1 is SGHAT, CDR2 FQNNGV, per germline. The ends were cut back, 3 bases at V and 3 bases at J, with 11 bases in the middle. The CDR3 is CASSLPREDTEAFF. In DNA form, the CDR3 reads TGTGCCAGCAGCTTGCCGAGGGAGGACACTGAAGCTTTCTTT.

The chain joins TRBV5-4 to TRBJ2-3; the match to TRBD2 covers 12 bases. Germline lookup yields CDR1 SGHNT and CDR2 YYREEE (reference sequence). CDR3 size: 17 residues. With V trimmed by 1 base and J by 1 base, 4 bases remained unmatched. DNA for the CDR3: TGTGCCAGCAGCTTGACCCGGACTAGCGGGGGCACAGATACGCAGTATTTT. Its translation: CASSLTRTSGGTDTQYF.

This clone came up once. The same CDR3 is also encoded by other DNA sequences in this sample. The chain recombines TRBV29-1 with TRBJ2-7; D possibly corresponds to TRBD1 (6 bases). The CDR3 consists of 11 residues. With 6 bases removed from V and 3 bases from J, the gap between germline ends came to 9 bases. Germline loops: CDR1 SQVTM, CDR2 ANQGSEA. The CDR3, as DNA: TGCAGCGTGGAGACAGGCTACGAGCAGTACTTC. This translates into CSVETGYEQYF.

J is TRBJ1-1 and V is TRBV6-1; no clear D. The V end was cut by 3 bases, the J end by 3 bases, with 14 bases between. This CDR3 has 15 amino acids. The germline gives CDR1 MNHNS, CDR2 SASEGT. CDR3 in amino acids: CASSEWRRRDTEAFF. Written as DNA, the CDR3 is TGTGCCAGCAGTGAGTGGAGAAGGCGGGACACTGAAGCTTTCTTT.

CDR3 amino acids: CASSSDWLQYF. The CDR3, as DNA: TGTGCCAGCAGCTCCGACTGGCTCCAGTACTTC. The J gene is TRBJ2-5, the V gene TRBV7-2; D uncertain. Trimming stripped 4 bases from V and 10 bases from J, with 10 bases between. The CDR3 totals 11 residues. CDR1 and CDR2 from the germline V gene are SGHTA and FQGNSA. Variable domain in full (rest from reference TRBV7-2 and TRBJ2-5): GAGVSQSPSNKVTEKGKDVELRCDPISGHTALYWYRQSLGQGLEFLIYFQGNSAPDKSGLPSDRFSAERTGGSVSTLTIQRTQQEDSAVYLCASSSDWLQYFGPGTRLLVL.

The J gene is TRBJ1-1, the V gene TRBV6-5, with 12 nucleotides matching TRBD1. Germline lookup yields CDR1 MNHEY and CDR2 SVGAGI. CDR3 size: 14 residues. V shed 4 bases, J shed 6 bases, and the junction held 3 bases outside the gene matches. CDR3: CASSSGTGGPEAFF. For the CDR3, the DNA is TGTGCCAGCAGTTCCGGGACAGGGGGCCCTGAAGCTTTCTTT.